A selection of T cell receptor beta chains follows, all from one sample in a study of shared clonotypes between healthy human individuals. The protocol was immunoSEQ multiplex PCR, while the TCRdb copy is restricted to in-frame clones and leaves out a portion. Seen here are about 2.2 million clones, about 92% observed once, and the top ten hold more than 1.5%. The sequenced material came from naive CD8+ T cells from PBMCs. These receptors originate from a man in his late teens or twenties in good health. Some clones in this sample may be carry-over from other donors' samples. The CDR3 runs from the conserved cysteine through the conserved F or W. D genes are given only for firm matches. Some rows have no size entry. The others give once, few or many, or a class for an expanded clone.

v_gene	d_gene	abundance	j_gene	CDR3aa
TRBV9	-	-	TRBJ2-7	CASSPSGAYEQYF
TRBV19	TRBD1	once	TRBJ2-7	CATGGTNEQYF
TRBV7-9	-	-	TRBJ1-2	CASSLPLPLYGYTF
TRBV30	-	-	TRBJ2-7	CAWSLSVGREQYF
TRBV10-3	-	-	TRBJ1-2	CAISESARTTDASYGYTF
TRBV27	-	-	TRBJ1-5	CASSFSGVGQPQHF
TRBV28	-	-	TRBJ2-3	CASSFGWGQSTDTQYF
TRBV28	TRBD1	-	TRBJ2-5	CASSYRGQETQYF
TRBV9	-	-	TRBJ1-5	CASSVAGGNQPQHF
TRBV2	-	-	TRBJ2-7	CASSASEGEQYF
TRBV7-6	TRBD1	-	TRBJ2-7	CASSLGPGQGANEQYF